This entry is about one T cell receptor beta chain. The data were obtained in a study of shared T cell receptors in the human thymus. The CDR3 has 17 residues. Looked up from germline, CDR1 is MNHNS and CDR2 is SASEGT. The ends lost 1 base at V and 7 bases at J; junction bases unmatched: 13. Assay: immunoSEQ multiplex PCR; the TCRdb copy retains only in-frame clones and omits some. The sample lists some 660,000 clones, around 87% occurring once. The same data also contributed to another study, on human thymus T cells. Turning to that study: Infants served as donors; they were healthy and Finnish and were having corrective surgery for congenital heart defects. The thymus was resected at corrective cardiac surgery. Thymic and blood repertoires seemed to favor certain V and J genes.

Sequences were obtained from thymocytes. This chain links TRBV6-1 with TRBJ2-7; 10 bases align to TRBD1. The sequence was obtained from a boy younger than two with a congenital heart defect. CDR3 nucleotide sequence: TGTGCCAGCAGTGAAGAGGTACTGGACAGGGGGTTGGGAGAGCAGTACTTC. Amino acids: CASSEEVLDRGLGEQYF.